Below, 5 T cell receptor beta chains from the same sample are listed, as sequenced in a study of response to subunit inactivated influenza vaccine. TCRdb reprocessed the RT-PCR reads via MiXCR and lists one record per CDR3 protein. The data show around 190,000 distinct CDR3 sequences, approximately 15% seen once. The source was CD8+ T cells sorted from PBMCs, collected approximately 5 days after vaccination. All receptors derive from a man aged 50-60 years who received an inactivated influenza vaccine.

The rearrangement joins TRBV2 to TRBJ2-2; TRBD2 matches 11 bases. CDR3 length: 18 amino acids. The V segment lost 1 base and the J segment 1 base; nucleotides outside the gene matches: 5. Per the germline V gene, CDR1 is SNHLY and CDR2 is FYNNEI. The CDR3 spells CASSEGRTSGGNTGELFF. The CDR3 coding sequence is TGTGCCAGCAGTGAAGGAAGAACTAGCGGGGGGAACACCGGGGAGCTGTTTTTT.

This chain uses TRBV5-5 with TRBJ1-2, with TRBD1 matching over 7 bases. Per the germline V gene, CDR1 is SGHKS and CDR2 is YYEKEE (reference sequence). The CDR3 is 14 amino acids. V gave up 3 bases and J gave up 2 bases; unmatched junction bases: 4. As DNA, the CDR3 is TGTGCCAGCAGCTCTCGGGGACAGAACTATGGCTACACCTTC. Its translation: CASSSRGQNYGYTF.

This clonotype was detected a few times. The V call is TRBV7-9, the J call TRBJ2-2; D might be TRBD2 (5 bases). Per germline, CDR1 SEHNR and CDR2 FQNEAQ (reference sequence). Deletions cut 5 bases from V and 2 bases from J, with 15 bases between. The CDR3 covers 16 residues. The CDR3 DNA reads TGTGCCAGCAGCCCCCCCCCGGGAAGTAACACCGGGGAGCTGTTTTTT. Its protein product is CASSPPPGSNTGELFF.

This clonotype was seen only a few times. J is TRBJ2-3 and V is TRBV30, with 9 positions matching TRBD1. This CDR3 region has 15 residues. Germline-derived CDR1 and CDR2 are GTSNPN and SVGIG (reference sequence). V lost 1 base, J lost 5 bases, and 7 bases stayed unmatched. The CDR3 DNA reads TGTGCCTGGAGTGACTCGGGACAGGGATTAGATACGCAGTATTTT. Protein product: CAWSDSGQGLDTQYF.

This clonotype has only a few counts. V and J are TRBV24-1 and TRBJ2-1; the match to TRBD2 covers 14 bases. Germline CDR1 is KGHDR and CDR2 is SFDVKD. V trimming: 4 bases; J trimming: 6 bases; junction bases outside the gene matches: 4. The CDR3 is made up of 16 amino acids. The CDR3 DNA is TGTGCCACCAGTGACTCGACTAGCGGGGGGGCCAATGAGCAGTTCTTC. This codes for CATSDSTSGGANEQFF.